The source of this T cell receptor (beta chain) is a study of cytomegalovirus exposure and HLA in healthy donors. Whole-study results and caveats: The investigators catalogued 164 TCR beta chains as cytomegalovirus-associated. HLA alleles showed associations with 15,000 to 20,000 TCR beta sequences in a later analysis, at a 0.05 false discovery rate.

PCR employed 60 Vbeta and 13 Jbeta primers. Profiled with immunoSEQ multiplex PCR; TCRdb holds only in-frame clones, not every one. The sample includes 80,000 to 100,000 clones, 70% to 75% of them seen just once. Points on this clone: The antigen is unknown.

Germline V lookup: CDR1 SGHNT, CDR2 YYREEE (reference sequence). The J segment lost 1 base and the V segment lost 2 bases, leaving 4 bases of the junction unmatched. CDR3 length equals 15 residues. The chain is built from TRBV5-4 and TRBJ2-3; 7 nucleotides match TRBD2. The specimen was PBMCs. This receptor was taken from a woman aged 18-30 years in good health and CMV-seropositive. The CDR3: CASSFPSGGTDTQYF. CDR3 DNA: TGTGCCAGCAGCTTCCCTAGCGGAGGCACAGATACGCAGTATTTT.